This TCR beta chain was captured in a study of cytomegalovirus exposure and HLA in healthy donors. As for the study in general: A data release that came early held roughly 85 million unique TCRs from HLA-typed donors.

Study-level points and caveats: A later examination showed that TCR association rates differed by HLA locus, with DRB1 most and HLA-C fewest.

Concerning this clone itself: Antigen specificity is unknown.

Vbeta (60) and Jbeta (13) primers were used in the PCR. Profiling relied on immunoSEQ multiplex PCR, and the TCRdb table lists in-frame clones only, not all of them. The data show about 78,000 clones, approximately 72% seen once. Trimming pared 4 bases from V and 6 bases from J, leaving 11 bases between. The germline V gene encodes CDR1 SGHNT and CDR2 YYREEE (reference sequence). The CDR3 has 12 amino acids. The material sequenced was PBMCs. The chain uses TRBV5-4 and TRBJ2-7, with D possibly being TRBD1 (5 bases). The sequence came from a woman aged 40 to 50 in good health and CMV-seropositive. CDR3 nucleotides: TGTGCCAGCAGCGCAGGGTCGTCCGAGCAGTACTTC. Residues: CASSAGSSEQYF.